This entry lists 20 T cell receptor beta chains sequenced from one sample in a study of blood T cell repertoires in COVID-19. The table came from immunoSEQ multiplex PCR; TCRdb's copy has only in-frame clones and leaves some out. The sample includes some 150,000 clones, around 84% of them seen just once. Sequencing was carried out using peripheral blood. These receptor sequences come from a human donor in a cohort sampled during active COVID-19.

The J gene is TRBJ2-1, the V gene TRBV14; 8 bases are shared with TRBD2. Per the germline V gene, CDR1 is SGHDN and CDR2 is FVKESK. The CDR3 has 16 residues. V dropped 4 bases and J dropped 3; count of bases not matched to a gene: 8. This CDR3 reads CASSPFSGTYYNEQFF. As DNA, the CDR3 is TGTGCCAGCAGCCCCTTTAGCGGGACCTACTACAATGAGCAGTTCTTC.

V gene TRBV11-3 combines with J gene TRBJ2-1, with D maybe TRBD2 (6 bases). Per germline, CDR1 SGHNT and CDR2 YENEEA. Trimming took off 5 bases at V and 9 bases at J, with 14 bases between the two ends. The CDR3 extends over 13 amino acids. The CDR3: CASSQRLDGEQFF. The CDR3 coding sequence is TGTGCCAGCAGCCAGCGACTAGACGGTGAGCAGTTCTTC.

The CDR3 reads CASSPTRRGEGYTF. The CDR3 DNA follows: TGCGCCAGCAGCCCGACTCGGCGGGGGGAAGGCTACACCTTC. The V gene is TRBV4-1, the J gene TRBJ1-2; a weak D match, TRBD1 (5 bases). The V and J ends lost 4 bases and 8 bases respectively, with 17 bases between them. The germline gives CDR1 MGHRA, CDR2 YSYEKL. The CDR3 spans 14 residues.

The chain links TRBV19 to TRBJ1-2; D is possibly TRBD1 (6 bases). The germline V and J ends were trimmed by 5 bases and 2 bases, with 18 bases remaining between them. Germline V lookup: CDR1 LNHDA, CDR2 SQIVND (reference sequence). This CDR3 contains 16 residues. The CDR3 nucleotides read TGTGCCAGTAGTTCCCAGGGGCGTGGGACGAACTATGGCTACACCTTC. Its protein product is CASSSQGRGTNYGYTF.

This clone was recorded many times. The V call is TRBV19, the J call TRBJ2-1; 7 bases line up with TRBD1. CDR3 size: 11 residues. The germline V gene has CDR1 LNHDA and CDR2 SQIVND (reference sequence). V was pared by 5 bases and J by 13 bases, with 5 bases of the junction left unmatched. The CDR3 DNA sequence: TGTGCCAGTAGTGCGACAGGGATACAGTTCTTC. Translated, it gives CASSATGIQFF.

This clone was counted once. V gene TRBV18 combines with J gene TRBJ1-4; weak D call: TRBD1 (6 bases). Per germline, CDR1 KGHSH and CDR2 LQKENI. CDR3 length equals 15 residues. V lost 0 bases to trimming and J lost 5 bases, with 10 bases between them. This CDR3 reads CASSPPNRENEKLFF. CDR3 nucleotides: TGTGCCAGCTCACCACCTAACAGGGAGAATGAAAAACTGTTTTTT.

The V call is TRBV25-1, the J call TRBJ1-1; no clear D gene. V lost 2 bases to trimming and J lost 4 bases, with 8 bases between them. The germline V gene has CDR1 MGHDK and CDR2 SYGVNS. This CDR3 is 13 amino acids long. The CDR3 spells CASSERVFTEAFF. CDR3 DNA sequence: TGTGCCAGCAGTGAACGGGTCTTCACTGAAGCTTTCTTT.

The CDR3 here is CASSVDMRTEAFF. The CDR3 DNA follows: TGTGCCAGCAGCGTAGATATGAGGACTGAAGCTTTCTTT. V usage is TRBV9 and J usage is TRBJ1-1; D gene ambiguous. Trimming shortened V by 0 bases and J by 5 bases, and 8 bases separated the two germline ends. Germline V gene lookup returns CDR1 SGDLS and CDR2 YYNGEE. The CDR3 is made up of 13 amino acids.

This sequence joins TRBV27 and TRBJ2-1, with D maybe TRBD2 (7 bases). CDR3 size: 14 residues. Germline CDR1 is MNHEY and CDR2 is SMNVEV (reference sequence). The V end lost 3 bases, the J end lost 6 bases, and 12 bases lay between the germline ends. The chain's CDR3 is CASSLGGPLNEQFF. CDR3 sequence (DNA): TGTGCCAGCAGTTTGGGGGGGCCCCTCAATGAGCAGTTCTTC.

This clone occurred once. The chain joins TRBV7-2 to TRBJ1-1; D remains unclear. The germline CDR1 and CDR2 sequences are SGHTA and FQGNSA. V was shortened by 2 bases and J by 5 bases, with 12 bases between the two germline ends. The CDR3 consists of 14 residues. The CDR3 nucleotides read TGTGCCAGCAGCTTATACGAGGGTACAACTGAAGCTTTCTTT. Its translation: CASSLYEGTTEAFF.

The chain recombines TRBV3-1 (or the pseudogene TRBV3-2) with TRBJ1-6; no reliable D call. There are 14 residues in the CDR3. V was trimmed by 10 bases and J by 6 bases, leaving 16 bases between them. Germline-derived CDR1 and CDR2 are LGHDT and YNNKEL (reference sequence). The DNA of the CDR3 is TGTGCCACTTCTCTGGGCAGGCGTAATTCACCCCTCCACTTT. This codes for CATSLGRRNSPLHF.

The rearrangement uses TRBV6-5 and TRBJ1-5; D is unresolved. The germline V and J ends were trimmed by 6 bases and 0 bases, with 12 bases remaining between them. This CDR3 contains 15 residues. Germline V lookup: CDR1 MNHEY, CDR2 SVGAGI. CDR3 in amino acids: CASSTGGNSNQPQHF. DNA for the CDR3: TGTGCCAGCAGCACGGGAGGGAATAGCAATCAGCCCCAGCATTTT.

The chain uses TRBV6-5 and TRBJ2-3; 7 bases fit TRBD1. From germline, CDR1 is MNHEY and CDR2 SVGAGI. The CDR3 totals 12 residues. V shed 4 bases and J 7 bases; nucleotides not matched to a gene: 2. CDR3 nucleotide sequence: TGTGCCAGCAGTTTACAGGGGAATACGCAGTATTTT. This encodes CASSLQGNTQYF.

The rearrangement links TRBV5-5 to TRBJ1-5, with TRBD1 as a possible D gene (6 bases). Germline CDR1 and CDR2: SGHKS and YYEKEE (reference sequence). The V and J ends lost 5 bases and 2 bases respectively, with 14 bases between them. The CDR3 has 15 amino acids. CDR3 sequence reads: CASSLSGTRNQPQHF. CDR3 nucleotide sequence: TGTGCCAGCAGTCTGTCCGGGACACGCAATCAGCCCCAGCATTTT.

This clone appeared once. The chain carries TRBV27 and TRBJ1-5; D possibly corresponds to TRBD1 (5 bases). The V gene lost 7 bases and the J gene lost 2 bases, with 15 bases spanning the gap. CDR3 length: 15 residues. Looked up from germline, CDR1 is MNHEY and CDR2 is SMNVEV (reference sequence). In DNA form, the CDR3 reads TGTGCCAGCACTCCCCGCGGGGGAGGCAATCAGCCCCAGCATTTT. Translating it yields CASTPRGGGNQPQHF.

V usage is TRBV15 and J usage is TRBJ2-1, with D unclear. Germline V lookup: CDR1 LNHNV, CDR2 YYDKDF (reference sequence). Trimming took 5 bases from V and 3 from J, leaving 11 bases between them. This CDR3 comprises 14 residues. The DNA of the CDR3 is TGTGCCACCAGCCCACCTCCGGGCTACAATGAGCAGTTCTTC. Its translation is CATSPPPGYNEQFF.

This clone was found a few times. This chain uses TRBV6-1 with TRBJ1-1; D is uncertain. The germline CDR1 and CDR2 sequences are MNHNS and SASEGT. The ends were cut back, 2 bases at V and 4 bases at J, with 8 bases in the middle. The CDR3 consists of 13 residues. The DNA of the CDR3 is TGTGCCAGCAGTGAACGACTCTTCACTGAAGCTTTCTTT. Protein: CASSERLFTEAFF.

The rearrangement joins TRBV28 to TRBJ1-3; 9 bases map to TRBD1. Per germline, CDR1 MDHEN and CDR2 SYDVKM. This CDR3 region has 17 residues. J was trimmed by 2 bases and V by 3 bases; bases with no gene match: 8. The DNA of the CDR3 is TGTGCCAGCAGTTTGGGACAGGGTTTAATCACTGGAAACACCATATATTTT. This codes for CASSLGQGLITGNTIYF.

This clone was recorded a few times. This chain joins TRBV5-1 and TRBJ1-2; D not resolved. Per the germline V gene, CDR1 is SGHRS and CDR2 is YFSETQ. Trimming removed 0 bases from V and 4 bases from J, with 4 bases in between. This CDR3 contains 12 residues. The CDR3 nucleotides are TGCGCCAGCAGCTTGGACGGCTATGGCTACACCTTC. It yields the protein CASSLDGYGYTF.

V usage is TRBV27 and J usage is TRBJ2-7; TRBD2 matches at 7 bases. The CDR3 has 13 amino acids. V lost 3 bases and J lost 7; bases outside the gene matches: 6. Germline values: CDR1 MNHEY, CDR2 SMNVEV (reference sequence). The CDR3 here is CASSFLAGPEQYF. The CDR3 DNA sequence: TGTGCCAGCAGTTTTTTAGCGGGCCCGGAGCAGTACTTC.